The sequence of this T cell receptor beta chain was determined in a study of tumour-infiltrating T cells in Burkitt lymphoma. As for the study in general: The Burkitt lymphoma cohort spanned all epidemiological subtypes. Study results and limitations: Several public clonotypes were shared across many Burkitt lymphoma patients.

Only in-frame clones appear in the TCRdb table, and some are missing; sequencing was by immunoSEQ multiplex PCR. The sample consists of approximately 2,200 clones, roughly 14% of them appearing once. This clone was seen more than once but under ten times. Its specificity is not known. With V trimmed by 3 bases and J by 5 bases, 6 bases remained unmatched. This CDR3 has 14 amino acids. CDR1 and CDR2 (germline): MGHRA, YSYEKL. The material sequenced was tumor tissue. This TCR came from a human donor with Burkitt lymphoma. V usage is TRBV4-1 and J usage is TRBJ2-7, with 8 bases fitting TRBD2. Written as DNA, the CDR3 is TGCGCCAGCAGCCACACCAGCGGGAGAGACGAGCAGTACTTC. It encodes CASSHTSGRDEQYF.